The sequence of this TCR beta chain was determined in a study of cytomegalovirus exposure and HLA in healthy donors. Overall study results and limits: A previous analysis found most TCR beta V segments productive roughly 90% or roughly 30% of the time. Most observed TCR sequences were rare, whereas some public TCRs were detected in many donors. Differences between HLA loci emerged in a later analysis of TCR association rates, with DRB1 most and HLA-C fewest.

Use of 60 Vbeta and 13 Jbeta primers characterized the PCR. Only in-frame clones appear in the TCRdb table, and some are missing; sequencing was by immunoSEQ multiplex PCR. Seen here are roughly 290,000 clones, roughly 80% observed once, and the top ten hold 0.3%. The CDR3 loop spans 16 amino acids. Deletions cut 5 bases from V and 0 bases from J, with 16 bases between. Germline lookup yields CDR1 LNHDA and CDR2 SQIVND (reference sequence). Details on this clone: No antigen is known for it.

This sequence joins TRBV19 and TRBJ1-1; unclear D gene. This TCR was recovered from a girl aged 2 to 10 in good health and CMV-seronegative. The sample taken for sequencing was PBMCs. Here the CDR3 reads CASSRGLSPLNTEAFF. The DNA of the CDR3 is TGTGCCAGTAGTCGGGGTCTCTCCCCCTTGAACACTGAAGCTTTCTTT.